This is a list of T cell receptor beta chains from one sample in a study of cytomegalovirus exposure and HLA in healthy donors. Profiling relied on immunoSEQ multiplex PCR, and the TCRdb table lists in-frame clones only, not all of them. This sample has over 150,000 clones; 86% occur once, and the top ten carry around 2.1%. Sequencing used PBMCs. All receptors derive from a human donor in good health. Both conserved end residues are part of each CDR3. The order of the fields is D gene, J gene, V gene, clone size, CDR3 protein, CDR3 DNA. The D gene is left open where the match is weak. The size entry is marked missing in some rows and otherwise reads once, few, many or a size class.

>TRBD2|TRBJ2-1|TRBV6-1|few
CASSNLAEYNEQFF
TGTGCCAGCAGCAATCTAGCGGAATACAATGAGCAGTTCTTC
>TRBD1|TRBJ1-1|TRBV27|once
CASSLSRQGRANTEAFF
TGTGCCAGCAGTTTATCCCGACAGGGAAGGGCGAACACTGAAGCTTTCTTT
>TRBD1|TRBJ2-7|TRBV6-5|-
CASSSRQGWYEQYF
TGTGCCAGCAGTTCAAGACAGGGATGGTACGAGCAGTACTTC
>TRBD2|TRBJ2-3|TRBV5-1|-
CASSRLAGGPDTQYF
TGCGCCAGCAGCCGACTAGCGGGAGGCCCAGATACGCAGTATTTT
>-|TRBJ2-7|TRBV15|-
CATSGNSNYEQYF
TGTGCCACCAGCGGAAACAGTAACTACGAGCAGTACTTC
>TRBD1|TRBJ1-2|TRBV5-1|-
CASSLGQGYTNYGYTF
TGCGCCAGCAGCTTGGGACAGGGTTACACTAACTATGGCTACACCTTC
>-|TRBJ1-5|TRBV6-1|-
CASSEAYSVPQHF
TGTGCCAGCAGTGAAGCATACTCCGTACCCCAGCATTTT
>TRBD1|TRBJ2-1|TRBV4-1|-
CASSQTDRGRNNEQFF
TGCGCCAGCAGCCAAACGGACAGGGGGAGGAACAATGAGCAGTTCTTC
>-|TRBJ1-2|TRBV25-1|-
CASDHFCGGVYGYTF
TGTGCCAGCGACCACTTTTGCGGGGGGGTCTATGGCTACACCTTC
>-|TRBJ1-2|TRBV28|-
CVSGTNYGYTF
TGTGTCTCAGGGACTAACTATGGCTACACCTTC
>TRBD1|TRBJ1-1|TRBV10-3|-
CAIRRLPGGRVGTEAFF
TGTGCCATAAGAAGGTTGCCAGGGGGCCGGGTGGGCACTGAAGCTTTCTTT
>-|TRBJ1-2|TRBV28|-
CASRRQGPNYTF
TGTGCCAGCAGGCGTCAGGGCCCCAACTACACCTTC
>-|TRBJ1-1|TRBV27|-
CASSPKGGAYTEAFF
TGTGCCAGCAGCCCCAAGGGGGGGGCATACACTGAAGCTTTCTTT
>-|TRBJ1-2|TRBV29-1|-
CSAAGYGYTF
TGCAGCGCCGCGGGTTATGGCTACACCTTC
>-|TRBJ1-1|TRBV11-2|-
CASSLDRQEVMNTEAFF
TGTGCCAGCAGCTTAGATAGACAGGAGGTTATGAACACTGAAGCTTTCTTT
>TRBD1|TRBJ2-7|TRBV15|-
CATSRGDSFYEQYF
TGTGCCACCAGCAGAGGGGACAGCTTTTACGAGCAGTACTTC
>-|TRBJ1-2|TRBV5-8|-
CASSPGTYGYTF
TGTGCCAGCAGCCCAGGAACCTATGGCTACACCTTC
>-|TRBJ2-7|TRBV18|-
CASSPTGISNEQYF
TGTGCCAGCTCACCGACAGGTATCTCCAACGAGCAGTACTTC
>-|TRBJ2-1|TRBV2|-
CASSVPLPYNEQFF
TGTGCCAGCAGTGTCCCTCTACCTTACAATGAGCAGTTCTTC
>-|TRBJ1-1|TRBV21-1|once
CASSKERGAPEAFF
TGTGCCAGCAGCAAAGAGCGGGGGGCACCTGAAGCTTTCTTT
>-|TRBJ1-4|TRBV6-1|-
CASSASAGIYEKLFF
TGTGCCAGCAGTGCCTCGGCAGGGATATATGAAAAACTGTTTTTT
>-|TRBJ1-2|TRBV4-1|-
CASSQAGPYGYTF
TGCGCCAGCAGCCAAGCAGGCCCGTATGGCTACACCTTC
>TRBD1|TRBJ2-7|TRBV18|-
CASSATGGRTYEQYF
TGTGCCAGCTCCGCGACAGGGGGCAGAACCTACGAGCAGTACTTC
>-|TRBJ1-5|TRBV2|-
CASSEAVGGSNQPQHF
TGTGCCAGCAGTGAAGCGGTGGGGGGAAGCAATCAGCCCCAGCATTTT
>TRBD2|TRBJ2-7|TRBV9|-
CASSVGGGYSYEQYF
TGTGCCAGCAGCGTAGGGGGGGGTTACTCCTACGAGCAGTACTTC
>TRBD1|TRBJ1-5|TRBV2|-
CAGDREAGQPQHF
TGTGCCGGGGACAGGGAGGCTGGCCAGCCCCAGCATTTT
>-|TRBJ2-1|TRBV6-6|-
CASSLRAGLDEQFF
TGTGCCAGCAGTTTAAGGGCGGGTTTGGATGAGCAGTTCTTC
>-|TRBJ1-2|TRBV28|-
CASSLIRAGSNYGYTF
TGTGCCAGCAGTTTAATACGGGCAGGGTCTAACTATGGCTACACCTTC
>-|TRBJ2-2|TRBV29-1|-
CSVVPDWNTGELFF
TGCAGCGTTGTACCGGACTGGAACACCGGGGAGCTGTTTTTT
>TRBD1|TRBJ1-2|TRBV6-5|-
CASSYSGQGNGYTF
TGTGCCAGCAGTTACTCGGGACAGGGGAATGGCTACACCTTC
>-|TRBJ2-7|TRBV18|-
CASSPGRSSYEQYF
TGTGCCAGCTCCCCTGGCCGTTCTTCCTACGAGCAGTACTTC
>TRBD1|TRBJ1-2|TRBV11-2|few
CASSPGTAFGYTF
TGTGCCAGCTCCCCCGGGACAGCGTTTGGCTACACCTTC
>TRBD1|TRBJ1-5|TRBV27|-
CASSNQGVNQPQHF
TGTGCCAGCAGCAACCAGGGGGTCAATCAGCCCCAGCATTTT
>-|TRBJ1-3|TRBV7-8|-
CASSLGAIGNTIYF
TGTGCCAGCAGCTTAGGGGCGATTGGAAACACCATATATTTT
>TRBD1|TRBJ2-1|TRBV29-1|once
CSVVTGGPNEQFF
TGCAGCGTTGTGACAGGGGGTCCCAATGAGCAGTTCTTC
>-|TRBJ1-1|TRBV27|-
CASSPLDSPEAFF
TGTGCCAGCAGTCCCTTGGACAGCCCTGAAGCTTTCTTT
>TRBD1|TRBJ1-3|TRBV6-5|-
CASSSGQVGNTIYF
TGTGCCAGCAGTTCGGGACAGGTTGGAAACACCATATATTTT
>TRBD1|TRBJ1-6|TRBV13|-
CASSSRDRVNRRRSYNSPLHF
TGTGCCAGCAGCTCCCGAGACAGGGTCAACCGGAGGAGGTCCTATAATTCACCCCTCCACTTT
>TRBD1|TRBJ1-3|TRBV2|-
CASLRTSRDRGSGGNTIYF
TGTGCCAGTCTCAGAACGTCCCGGGACAGGGGTTCAGGGGGAAACACCATATATTTT
>TRBD2|TRBJ2-1|TRBV25-1|-
CASRDSGRRGNEQFF
TGTGCCAGCAGAGATAGCGGGAGGAGGGGCAATGAGCAGTTCTTC
>TRBD1|TRBJ2-6|TRBV5-1|-
CASGMVGQGTRGANVLTF
TGCGCCAGCGGGATGGTTGGACAGGGAACGCGAGGGGCCAACGTCCTGACTTTC
>-|TRBJ1-2|TRBV19|-
CASSIRDFLGGGYTF
TGTGCCAGTAGTATTCGGGACTTTCTCGGTGGTGGCTACACCTTC
>-|TRBJ1-5|TRBV5-1|-
CASSLSGSGQPQHF
TGCGCCAGCAGCTTGTCCGGGTCGGGGCAGCCCCAGCATTTT
>-|TRBJ2-3|TRBV10-1|-
CASSEGTPSTDTQYF
TGCGCCAGCAGTGAGGGGACTCCTAGCACAGATACGCAGTATTTT
>-|TRBJ2-3|TRBV6-5|-
CASSIGQTDTQYF
TGTGCCAGCAGTATCGGACAGACAGATACGCAGTATTTT
>-|TRBJ1-5|TRBV7-9|-
CASSLDTRGQPQHF
TGTGCCAGCAGCTTAGATACGCGGGGTCAGCCCCAGCATTTT
>TRBD2|TRBJ2-1|TRBV7-2|-
CASSLGPLRGGQFF
TGTGCCAGCAGCTTAGGCCCTCTTCGGGGGGGGCAGTTCTTC
>TRBD1|TRBJ1-6|TRBV4-1|few
CASSQTGTNSPLHF
TGCGCCAGCAGCCAGACAGGGACGAATTCACCCCTCCACTTT
>-|TRBJ1-1|TRBV2|-
CASRRQMGAKNTEAFF
TGTGCCAGCAGGCGTCAGATGGGGGCAAAGAACACTGAAGCTTTCTTT
>-|TRBJ1-1|TRBV18|-
CASSSGWAEAFF
TGTGCCAGCTCCTCGGGGTGGGCTGAAGCTTTCTTT
>TRBD2|TRBJ2-2|TRBV10-1|-
CASSESQGGVGELFF
TGCGCCAGCAGTGAGTCGCAGGGAGGGGTCGGGGAGCTGTTTTTT
>-|TRBJ1-2|TRBV6-5|-
CASSSRNRPYGYTF
TGTGCCAGCAGTTCCCGGAACAGACCGTATGGCTACACCTTC
>TRBD1|TRBJ2-7|TRBV9|-
CASSVARDSLHF
TGTGCCAGCAGCGTAGCCCGGGACAGTCTACACTTC
>-|TRBJ1-5|TRBV2|-
CASSQGSNQPQHF
TGTGCCAGCAGTCAGGGGAGCAATCAGCCCCAGCATTTT